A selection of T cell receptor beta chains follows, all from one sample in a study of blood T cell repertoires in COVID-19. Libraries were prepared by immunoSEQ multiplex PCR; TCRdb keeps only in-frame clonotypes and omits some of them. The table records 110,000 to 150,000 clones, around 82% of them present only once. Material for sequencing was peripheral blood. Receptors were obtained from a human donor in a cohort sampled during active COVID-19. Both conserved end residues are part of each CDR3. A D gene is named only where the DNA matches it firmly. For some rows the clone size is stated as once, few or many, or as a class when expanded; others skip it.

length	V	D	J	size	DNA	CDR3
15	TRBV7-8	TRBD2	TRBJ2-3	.	TGTGCCAGCAGCTTTCTAGCGGGGTTCACAGATACGCAGTATTTT	CASSFLAGFTDTQYF
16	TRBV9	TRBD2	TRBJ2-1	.	TGTGCCAGCAGCACTACAGGACTAGCGGGTGTACAAGGGCAGTTCTTC	CASSTTGLAGVQGQFF
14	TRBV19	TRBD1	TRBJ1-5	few	TGTGCCAGTAGCCTAGACAGGGACAATCAGCCCCAGCATTTT	CASSLDRDNQPQHF
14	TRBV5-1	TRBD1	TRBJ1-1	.	TGCGCCAGCAGCAAAGGACAGGGGAACACTGAAGCTTTCTTT	CASSKGQGNTEAFF
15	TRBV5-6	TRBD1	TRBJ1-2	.	TGTGCCAGCAGCATAGGGACAGGGGGCGGCTATGGCTACACCTTC	CASSIGTGGGYGYTF
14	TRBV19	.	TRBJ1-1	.	TGTGCCAGTAACGGCCGCCGGGAGAACACTGAAGCTTTCTTT	CASNGRRENTEAFF
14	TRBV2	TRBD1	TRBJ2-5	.	TGTGCCAGCAGTGGGGGACAGATCCAAGAGACCCAGTACTTC	CASSGGQIQETQYF
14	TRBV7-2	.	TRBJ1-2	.	TGTGCCAGCAGCTTAGCGATCACGGACTATGGCTACACCTTC	CASSLAITDYGYTF
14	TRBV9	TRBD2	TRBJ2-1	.	TGTGCCAGCAGCGTAAGCGGGGGCTACAATGAGCAGTTCTTC	CASSVSGGYNEQFF
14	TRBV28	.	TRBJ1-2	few	TGTGCCAGCAAGTGGCGGGGGGGGAGCTATGGCTACACCTTC	CASKWRGGSYGYTF
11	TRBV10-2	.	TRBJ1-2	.	TGCGCCACAGGCACCGACTATGGCTACACCTTC	CATGTDYGYTF
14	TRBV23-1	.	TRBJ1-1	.	TGCGCCAGCAAGAATAACAGCTTGAACACTGAAGCTTTCTTT	CASKNNSLNTEAFF
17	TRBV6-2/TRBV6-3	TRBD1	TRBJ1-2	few	TGTGCCAGCAGTGACCCGGGACAGGGTCCCTTGGGGTCTGGCTACACCTTC	CASSDPGQGPLGSGYTF
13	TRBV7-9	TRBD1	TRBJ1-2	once	TGTGCCAGCAGTTCGTCAACAGGGGATGGCTACACCTTC	CASSSSTGDGYTF
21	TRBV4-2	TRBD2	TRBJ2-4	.	TGTGCCAGCAGCCCCGGGGTAGCGGGGGGGTCTCTGGTTTATGGCAAAAACATTCAGTACTTC	CASSPGVAGGSLVYGKNIQYF
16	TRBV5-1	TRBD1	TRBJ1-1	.	TGCGCCAGCAGCTTACCGCGGACAGGAGGGGACACTGAAGCTTTCTTT	CASSLPRTGGDTEAFF
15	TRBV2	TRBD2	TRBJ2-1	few	TGTGCCAGCAGTGGGACTAGCGGGAGGGCCGGTGAGCAGTTCTTC	CASSGTSGRAGEQFF
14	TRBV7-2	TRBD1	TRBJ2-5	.	TGTGCCAGCAGCCCACGGACAGGTTTAGAGACCCAGTACTTC	CASSPRTGLETQYF
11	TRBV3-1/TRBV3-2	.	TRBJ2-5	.	TGTGCCAGCAGCGAGACTTCGACCCAGTACTTC	CASSETSTQYF
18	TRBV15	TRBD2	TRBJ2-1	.	TGTGCCACCAGCAGAGAGTTGGGTGGGACTAGCGGCTACAATGAGCAGTTCTTC	CATSRELGGTSGYNEQFF
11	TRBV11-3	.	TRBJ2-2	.	TGTGCCAGCAGTCGCACCGGGGAGCTGTTTTTT	CASSRTGELFF
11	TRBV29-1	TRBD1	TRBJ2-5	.	TGCAGCGTGGCGGACAGGGAGACCCAGTACTTC	CSVADRETQYF
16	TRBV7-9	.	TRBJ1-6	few	TGTGCCAGCAGCTTAAGGAGGGGGGGCACTAATTCACCCCTCCACTTT	CASSLRRGGTNSPLHF
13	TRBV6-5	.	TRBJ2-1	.	TGTGCCAGCAGTTACTCCTCGGGCAATGAGCAGTTCTTC	CASSYSSGNEQFF
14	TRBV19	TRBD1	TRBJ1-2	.	TGTGCCAGTACCATCCGACAGGGGACCTATGGCTACACCTTC	CASTIRQGTYGYTF
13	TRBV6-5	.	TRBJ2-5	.	TGTGCCAGCAGGCCCCAGGGCCAAGAGACCCAGTACTTC	CASRPQGQETQYF
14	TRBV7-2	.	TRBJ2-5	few	TGTGCCAGCAGCTCGCCCGGTGCCTGGGAGACCCAGTACTTC	CASSSPGAWETQYF
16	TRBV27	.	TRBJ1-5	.	TGTGCCAGCAGTCCAATCCCCCCCCGATCGGGGCAGCCCCAGCATTTT	CASSPIPPRSGQPQHF
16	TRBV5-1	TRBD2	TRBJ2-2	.	TGCGCCAGTACTATCTTGGGACTAGCGGTCGGCGGGGAGCTGTTTTTT	CASTILGLAVGGELFF
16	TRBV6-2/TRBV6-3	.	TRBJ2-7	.	TGTGCCAGCAGGCCTACGGGATACCCCCTTCTCTACGAGCAGTACTTC	CASRPTGYPLLYEQYF
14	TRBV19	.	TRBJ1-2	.	TGTGCCAGTACCGTGACAGGAGCTAACTATGGCTACACCTTC	CASTVTGANYGYTF
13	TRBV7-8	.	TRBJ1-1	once	TGTGCCAGCAGCTTAGGGGGCTTCGCTGAAGCTTTCTTT	CASSLGGFAEAFF
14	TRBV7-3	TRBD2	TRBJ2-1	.	TGTGCCAGCAGTACGAGCGGGAGCCCCCGAGAGCAGTTCTTC	CASSTSGSPREQFF
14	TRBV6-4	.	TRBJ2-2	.	TGTGCCAGCAGTGAAGGGGTCCGAAGCGGGGAGCTGTTTTTT	CASSEGVRSGELFF
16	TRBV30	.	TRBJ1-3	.	TGTGCCTGGAGTGTATATCGTGGGGGGACTGGAAACACCATATATTTT	CAWSVYRGGTGNTIYF
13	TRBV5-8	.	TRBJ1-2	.	TGTGCCAGCAGCTTGACAGGGAGTTATGACTACACCTTC	CASSLTGSYDYTF
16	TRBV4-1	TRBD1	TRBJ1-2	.	TGCGCCAGCAGCCAAGCCGCGGGACAGGAGCTCTATGGCTACACCTTC	CASSQAAGQELYGYTF
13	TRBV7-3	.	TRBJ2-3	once	TGTGCCAGCAGCTTCTCGGGTCAGGATACGCAGTATTTT	CASSFSGQDTQYF
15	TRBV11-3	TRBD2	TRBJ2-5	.	TGTGCCAGCAGCCCTGGACTAGCGGGGGGAAAGACCCAGTACTTC	CASSPGLAGGKTQYF
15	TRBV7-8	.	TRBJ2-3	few	TGTGCCAGCAGCTTAGTGGGGGGGCCCACAGATACGCAGTATTTT	CASSLVGGPTDTQYF
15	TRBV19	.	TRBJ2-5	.	TGTGCCAGTAGTATAAATTCTGAGTTCCAAGAGACCCAGTACTTC	CASSINSEFQETQYF